This T cell receptor beta chain is drawn from a study of T cell repertoires in cytomegalovirus infection. The junction had 4 bases not matched to a gene; V was cut back by 6 bases and J by 3 bases. Germline CDR1 MNHEY, CDR2 SVGEGT. The CDR3 is 15 residues long. This clonotype was found many times. Its specificity is not known. TCRdb recomputed calls from the reads with MiXCR, one row per CDR3 protein. The table records approximately 320,000 distinct CDR3 sequences, approximately 9.5% of them present only once. The study's findings and limits: The response measured ex vivo was dominated by TCR beta clonotypes (HLA-C-restricted and CMV-specific). Summed frequency of shared TCR beta families picked out CMV carriers who also had the relevant HLA.

The receptor was isolated from a human donor in good health (CMV status not recorded). Some clones in this sample may be carry-over from other donors' samples. The chain links TRBV6-2 or TRBV6-3 to TRBJ2-1, with 11 bases lining up with TRBD2. Material: PBMCs. The CDR3 bases are TGTGCCAGCAGCGAGACTAGCGGGATCTACAATGAGCAGTTCTTC. Translated, it gives CASSETSGIYNEQFF.